The T cell receptor (beta chain) under discussion was sequenced for a study of blood T cell repertoires in COVID-19. Study-wide context: In each case, the material was cDNA or gDNA derived from T cells, B-cell-depleted T cells, or PBMCs.

Authors' analysis steps: Reference gene primer amplification gave estimated nucleated cell counts. Assay: immunoSEQ multiplex PCR; the TCRdb copy retains only in-frame clones and omits some. The V and J calls and clone size are taken from that table; D and trimming were inferred from the DNA. The sample yields roughly 350,000 clones, 85% seen once. The V gene's germline CDR1 is SEHNR and CDR2 FQNEAQ (reference sequence). Trimming removed 5 bases at V and 1 base at J, with 8 bases between. The CDR3 has 14 amino acids. Sequencing was done on a sample of peripheral blood. The TCR was taken from a woman between 18 and 29 years old with acute or convalescent COVID-19. The chain recombines TRBV7-9 with TRBJ2-2; D remains ambiguous. The CDR3 DNA reads TGTGCCAGCAGCCCTCGACAGAACACCGGGGAGCTGTTTTTT. This encodes CASSPRQNTGELFF.